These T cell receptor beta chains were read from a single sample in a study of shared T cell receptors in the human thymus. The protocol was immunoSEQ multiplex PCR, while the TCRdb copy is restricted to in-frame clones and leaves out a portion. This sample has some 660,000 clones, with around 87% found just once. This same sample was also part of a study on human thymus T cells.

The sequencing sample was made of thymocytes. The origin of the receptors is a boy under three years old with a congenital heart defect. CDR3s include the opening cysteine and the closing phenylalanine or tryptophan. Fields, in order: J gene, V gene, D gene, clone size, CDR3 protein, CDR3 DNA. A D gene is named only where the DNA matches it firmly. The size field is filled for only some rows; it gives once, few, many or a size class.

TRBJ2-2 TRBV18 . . CASSPWTENTGELFF TGTGCCAGCTCACCGTGGACAGAGAACACCGGGGAGCTGTTTTTT
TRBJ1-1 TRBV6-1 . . CASRKQGNTEAFF TGTGCCAGCAGAAAACAGGGAAACACTGAAGCTTTCTTT
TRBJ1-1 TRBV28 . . CASSFPPTGVGNTEAFF TGTGCCAGCAGTTTTCCCCCCACGGGGGTAGGGAACACTGAAGCTTTCTTT
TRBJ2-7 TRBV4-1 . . CASSPQGLGYEQYF TGCGCCAGCAGCCCTCAGGGGCTGGGGTACGAGCAGTACTTC
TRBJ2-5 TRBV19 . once CATRQDPGSQYF TGTGCCACCAGACAGGACCCCGGGTCCCAGTACTTC
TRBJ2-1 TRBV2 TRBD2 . CASSRGTSGDYNEQFF TGTGCCAGCAGTAGAGGGACTAGCGGGGACTACAATGAGCAGTTCTTC
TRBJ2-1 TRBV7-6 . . CASTSGDEQFF TGTGCCAGCACTTCCGGGGATGAGCAGTTCTTC
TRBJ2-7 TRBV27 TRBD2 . CASSIKREGFYEQYF TGTGCCAGCAGTATTAAGCGGGAGGGGTTTTACGAGCAGTACTTC
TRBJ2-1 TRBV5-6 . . CASSRRGANYNEQFF TGTGCCAGCAGCCGCCGTGGGGCGAACTACAATGAGCAGTTCTTC
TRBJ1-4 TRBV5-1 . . CASSFGRGNEKLFF TGCGCCAGCAGCTTTGGGCGGGGGAATGAAAAACTGTTTTTT
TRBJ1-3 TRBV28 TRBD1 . CASSIGQVDRSSGNTIYF TGTGCCAGCAGTATAGGACAGGTAGACAGGAGCTCTGGAAACACCATATATTTT
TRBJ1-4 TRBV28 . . CASSFNNEKLFF TGTGCCAGCAGTTTCAATAATGAAAAACTGTTTTTT
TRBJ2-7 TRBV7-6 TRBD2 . CASSLSGTSGRSHEQYF TGTGCCAGCAGCTTATCCGGGACTAGCGGGAGGTCCCACGAGCAGTACTTC
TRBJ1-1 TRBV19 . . CASFAWQNTEAFF TGTGCCAGTTTCGCCTGGCAGAACACTGAAGCTTTCTTT
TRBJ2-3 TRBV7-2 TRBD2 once CASSLAWSSGVNTQYF TGTGCCAGCAGCTTAGCGTGGAGTAGCGGGGTCAATACGCAGTATTTT
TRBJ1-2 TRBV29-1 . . CSVELGGIDGYTF TGCAGCGTTGAATTAGGAGGGATCGACGGCTACACCTTC
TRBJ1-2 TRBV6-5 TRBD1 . CASMGQGSYGYTF TGTGCCAGCATGGGACAGGGATCCTATGGCTACACCTTC
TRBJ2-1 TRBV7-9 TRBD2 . CASSLEAGGRVNEQFF TGTGCCAGCAGCTTAGAGGCGGGAGGCAGGGTGAATGAGCAGTTCTTC
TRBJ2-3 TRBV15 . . CATSRVHTDTQYF TGTGCCACCAGCAGAGTTCACACAGATACGCAGTATTTT
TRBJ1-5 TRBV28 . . CASSPKAGLLSNQPQHF TGTGCCAGCAGTCCCAAAGCGGGACTCCTTAGCAATCAGCCCCAGCATTTT
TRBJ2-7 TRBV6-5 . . CASRRLGGNYEQYF TGTGCCAGCAGACGCCTCGGAGGGAACTACGAGCAGTACTTC
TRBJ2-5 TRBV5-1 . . CASSPELQETQYF TGCGCCAGCAGCCCGGAACTACAAGAGACCCAGTACTTC
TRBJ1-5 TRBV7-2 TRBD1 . CASSPGTDNQPQHF TGTGCCAGCAGCCCCGGGACAGACAATCAGCCCCAGCATTTT
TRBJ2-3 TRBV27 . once CASSSNRVGSTDTQYF TGTGCCAGCAGCTCCAACAGGGTAGGGAGCACAGATACGCAGTATTTT
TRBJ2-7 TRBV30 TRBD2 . CAWSTSAGGPTEQYF TGTGCCTGGAGTACCTCGGCGGGAGGGCCTACGGAGCAGTACTTC
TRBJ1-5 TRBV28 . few CASSFGPQDGGHYSNQPQHF TGTGCCAGCAGCTTTGGGCCCCAGGACGGAGGGCATTATAGCAATCAGCCCCAGCATTTT
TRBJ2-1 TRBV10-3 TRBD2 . CAISEPYGAGEYGNEQFF TGTGCCATCAGTGAGCCATACGGAGCGGGAGAGTATGGCAATGAGCAGTTCTTC
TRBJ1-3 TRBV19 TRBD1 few CASRPGTGANSGNTIYF TGTGCCAGTCGCCCCGGGACAGGGGCGAACTCTGGAAACACCATATATTTT
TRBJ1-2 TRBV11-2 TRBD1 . CASSPNLGQGQDGYTF TGTGCCAGCAGCCCGAATCTGGGACAGGGGCAAGATGGCTACACCTTC
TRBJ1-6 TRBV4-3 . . CASSLGRGRNSPLHF TGCGCCAGCAGTTTAGGGAGGGGCCGGAATTCACCCCTCCACTTT